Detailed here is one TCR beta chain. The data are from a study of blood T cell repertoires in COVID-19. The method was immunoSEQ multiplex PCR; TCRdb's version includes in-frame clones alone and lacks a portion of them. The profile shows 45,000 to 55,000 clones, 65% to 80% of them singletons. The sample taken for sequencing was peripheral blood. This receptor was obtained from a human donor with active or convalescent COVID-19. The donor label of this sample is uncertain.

This CDR3 is CASGQEAGQPQHF. CDR3 sequence (DNA): TGCGCCAGCGGACAGGAGGCCGGTCAGCCCCAGCATTTT. The chain combines TRBV5-1 with TRBJ1-5, with TRBD1 matching 7 bases. The CDR3 length is 13 residues. CDR1 is SGHRS, CDR2 YFSETQ, per germline. J was trimmed by 6 bases and V by 7 bases; bases with no gene match: 7.